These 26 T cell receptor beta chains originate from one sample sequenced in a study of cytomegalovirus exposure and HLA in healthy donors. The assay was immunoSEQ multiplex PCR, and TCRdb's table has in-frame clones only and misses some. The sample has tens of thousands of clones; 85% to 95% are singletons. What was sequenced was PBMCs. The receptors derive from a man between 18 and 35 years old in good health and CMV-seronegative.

The CDR3, as DNA: TGTGCCAGCAGCTTTGACGACAGCTCCTACAATGAGCAGTTCTTC. Protein: CASSFDDSSYNEQFF. This chain joins TRBV7-6 and TRBJ2-1, with D possibly being TRBD1 (5 bases). Germline loops: CDR1 SGHVS, CDR2 FNYEAQ. CDR3 length equals 15 residues. V was shortened by 3 bases and J by 0 bases, with 9 bases between the two germline ends.

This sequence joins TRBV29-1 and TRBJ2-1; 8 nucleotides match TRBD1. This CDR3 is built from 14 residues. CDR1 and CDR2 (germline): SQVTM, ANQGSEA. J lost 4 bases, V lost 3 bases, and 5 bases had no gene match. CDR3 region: CSVDSGQGYNEQFF. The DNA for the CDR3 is TGCAGCGTTGATTCCGGACAGGGATACAATGAGCAGTTCTTC.

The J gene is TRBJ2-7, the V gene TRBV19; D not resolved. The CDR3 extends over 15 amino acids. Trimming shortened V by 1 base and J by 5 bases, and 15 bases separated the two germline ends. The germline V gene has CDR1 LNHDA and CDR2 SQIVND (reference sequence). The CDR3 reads CASSIGVLASNEQYF. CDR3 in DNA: TGTGCCAGTAGTATAGGAGTTTTAGCCAGCAACGAGCAGTACTTC.

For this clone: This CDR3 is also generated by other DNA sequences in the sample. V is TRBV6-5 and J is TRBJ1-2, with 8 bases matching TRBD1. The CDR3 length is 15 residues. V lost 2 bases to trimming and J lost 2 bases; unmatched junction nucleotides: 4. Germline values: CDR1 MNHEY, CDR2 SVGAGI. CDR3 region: CASSYGQGANYGYTF. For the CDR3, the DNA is TGTGCCAGCAGTTACGGGCAGGGGGCAAACTATGGCTACACCTTC.

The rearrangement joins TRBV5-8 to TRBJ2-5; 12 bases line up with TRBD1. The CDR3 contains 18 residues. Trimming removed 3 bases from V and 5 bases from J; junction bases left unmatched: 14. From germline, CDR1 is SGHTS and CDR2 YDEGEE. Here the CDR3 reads CASSSGQGAPGVGETQYF. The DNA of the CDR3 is TGTGCCAGCAGCTCGGGACAGGGGGCGCCGGGTGTCGGGGAGACCCAGTACTTC.

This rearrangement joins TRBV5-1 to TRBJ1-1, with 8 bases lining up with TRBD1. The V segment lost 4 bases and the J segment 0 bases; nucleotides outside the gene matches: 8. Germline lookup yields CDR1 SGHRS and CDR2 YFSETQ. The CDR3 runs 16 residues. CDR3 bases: TGCGCCAGCAGCGCGGGGACAGGAACGATGAACACTGAAGCTTTCTTT. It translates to CASSAGTGTMNTEAFF.

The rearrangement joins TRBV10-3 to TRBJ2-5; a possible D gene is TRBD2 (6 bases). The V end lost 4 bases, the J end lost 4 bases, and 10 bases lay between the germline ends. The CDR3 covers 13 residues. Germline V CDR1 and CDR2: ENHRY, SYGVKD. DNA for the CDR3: TGTGCCATCAGTGGGGGGACTCGAGAGACCCAGTACTTC. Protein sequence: CAISGGTRETQYF.

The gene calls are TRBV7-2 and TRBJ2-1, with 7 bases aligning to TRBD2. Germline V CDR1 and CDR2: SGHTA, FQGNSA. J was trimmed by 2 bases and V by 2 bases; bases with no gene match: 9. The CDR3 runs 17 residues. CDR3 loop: CASSLSSPGGPYNEQFF. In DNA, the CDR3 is TGTGCCAGCAGCTTATCTTCGCCGGGAGGCCCCTACAATGAGCAGTTCTTC.

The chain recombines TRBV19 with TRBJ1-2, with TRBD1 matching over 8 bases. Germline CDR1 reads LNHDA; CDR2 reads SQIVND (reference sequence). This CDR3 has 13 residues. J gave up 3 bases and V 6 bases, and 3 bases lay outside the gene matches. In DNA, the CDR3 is TGTGCCAGTAGGGGACAGGCGGACTATGGCTACACCTTC. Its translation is CASRGQADYGYTF.

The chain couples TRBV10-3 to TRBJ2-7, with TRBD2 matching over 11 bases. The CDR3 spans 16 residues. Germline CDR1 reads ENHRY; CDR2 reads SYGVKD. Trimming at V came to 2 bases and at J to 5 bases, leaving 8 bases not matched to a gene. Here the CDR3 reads CAISEVLAGGIHEQYF. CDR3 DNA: TGTGCCATCAGTGAGGTCCTAGCGGGGGGCATACACGAGCAGTACTTC.

DNA of the CDR3: TGTGCCAGTAGTATTGGCGGGGGACGGTCCTCGGGCTACACCTTC. It translates to CASSIGGGRSSGYTF. The chain recombines TRBV19 with TRBJ1-2; tentative D call: TRBD1 (5 bases). Trimming left V 3 bases short and J 8 bases short, with 19 bases between. Germline values: CDR1 LNHDA, CDR2 SQIVND (reference sequence). This CDR3 is built from 15 residues.

As DNA, the CDR3 is TGTGCCAGCAGCTTAGAGGAGGGAGGGAACACCGGGGAGCTGTTTTTT. Its protein product is CASSLEEGGNTGELFF. The chain joins TRBV7-9 to TRBJ2-2; a possible D gene is TRBD2 (6 bases). V lost 1 base and J lost 1, with 10 bases in between. Looked up from germline, CDR1 is SEHNR and CDR2 is FQNEAQ (reference sequence). The CDR3 totals 16 residues.

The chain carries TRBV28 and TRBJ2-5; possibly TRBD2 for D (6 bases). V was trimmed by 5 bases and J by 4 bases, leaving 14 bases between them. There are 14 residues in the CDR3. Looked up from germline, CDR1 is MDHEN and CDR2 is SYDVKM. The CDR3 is CASSEEGRRETQYF. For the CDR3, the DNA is TGTGCCAGCAGTGAGGAGGGGCGGAGAGAGACCCAGTACTTC.

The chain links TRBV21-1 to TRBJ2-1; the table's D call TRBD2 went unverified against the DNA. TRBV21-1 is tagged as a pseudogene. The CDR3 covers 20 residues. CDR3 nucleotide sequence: TGTGCCAGCAGCTCTCACCCGGGCGGGAGGGCCAAGGGGTCCTACAATGAGCAGTTCTTC. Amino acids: CASSSHPGGRAKGSYNEQFF.

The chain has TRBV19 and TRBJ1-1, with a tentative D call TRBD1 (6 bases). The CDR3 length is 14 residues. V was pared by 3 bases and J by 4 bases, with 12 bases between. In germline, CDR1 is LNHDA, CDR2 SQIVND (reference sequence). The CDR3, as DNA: TGTGCCAGTAGTATGGGGGGGCGTGTCACTGAAGCTTTCTTT. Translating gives CASSMGGRVTEAFF.

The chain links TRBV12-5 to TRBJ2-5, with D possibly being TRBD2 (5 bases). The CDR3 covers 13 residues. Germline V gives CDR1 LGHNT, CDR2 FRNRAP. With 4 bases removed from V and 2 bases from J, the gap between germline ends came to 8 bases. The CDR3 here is CASGSSGQETQYF. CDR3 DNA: TGTGCTAGTGGTTCGAGCGGTCAAGAGACCCAGTACTTC.

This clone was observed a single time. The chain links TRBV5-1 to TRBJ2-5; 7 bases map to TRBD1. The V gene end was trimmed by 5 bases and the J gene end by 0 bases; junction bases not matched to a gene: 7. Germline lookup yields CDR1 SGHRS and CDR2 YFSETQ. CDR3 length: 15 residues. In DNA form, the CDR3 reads TGCGCCAGCAGAGAGACAGGGCCATACCAAGAGACCCAGTACTTC. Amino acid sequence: CASRETGPYQETQYF.

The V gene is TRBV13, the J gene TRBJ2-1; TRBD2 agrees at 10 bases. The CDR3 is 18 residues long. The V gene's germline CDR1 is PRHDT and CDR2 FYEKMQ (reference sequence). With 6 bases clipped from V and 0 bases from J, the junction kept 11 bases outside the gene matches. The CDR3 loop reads CASRIRAGGHFSYNEQFF. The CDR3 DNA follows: TGTGCCAGCAGGATTAGAGCGGGAGGGCATTTCTCCTACAATGAGCAGTTCTTC.

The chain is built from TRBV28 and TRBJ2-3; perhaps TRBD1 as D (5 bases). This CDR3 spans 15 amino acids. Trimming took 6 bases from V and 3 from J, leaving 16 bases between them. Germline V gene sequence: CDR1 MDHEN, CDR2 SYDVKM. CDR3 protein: CASSLPRARTDTQYF. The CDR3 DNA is TGTGCCAGCAGCCTTCCCAGGGCCCGAACAGATACGCAGTATTTT.

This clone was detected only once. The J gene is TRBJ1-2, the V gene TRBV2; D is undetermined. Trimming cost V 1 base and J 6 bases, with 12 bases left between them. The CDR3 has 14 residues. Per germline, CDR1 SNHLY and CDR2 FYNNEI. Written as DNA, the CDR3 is TGTGCCAGCAGTGAAGGTAGTACAGTGCATGGCTACACCTTC. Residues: CASSEGSTVHGYTF.

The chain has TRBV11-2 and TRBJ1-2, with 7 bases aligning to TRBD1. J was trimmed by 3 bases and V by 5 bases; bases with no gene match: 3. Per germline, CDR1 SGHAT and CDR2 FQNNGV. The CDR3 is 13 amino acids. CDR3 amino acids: CASSPTGDYGYTF. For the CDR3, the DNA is TGTGCCAGCAGCCCAACAGGGGACTATGGCTACACCTTC.

CDR3 residues: CASSPTGTGLSEKLFF. CDR3 sequence (DNA): TGTGCCAGCTCACCGACCGGGACAGGGCTTTCTGAAAAACTGTTTTTT. The rearrangement links TRBV18 to TRBJ1-4; TRBD1 aligns across 9 bases. Germline V gene data show CDR1 as KGHSH and CDR2 as LQKENI. This CDR3 contains 16 residues. V was pared by 3 bases and J by 7 bases, with 9 bases of the junction left unmatched.

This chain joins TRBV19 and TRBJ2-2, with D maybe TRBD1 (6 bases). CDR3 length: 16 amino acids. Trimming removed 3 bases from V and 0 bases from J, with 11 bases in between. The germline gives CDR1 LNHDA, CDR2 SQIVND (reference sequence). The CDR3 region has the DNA TGTGCCAGTAGTATCGCCCCAGGGGCGAACACCGGGGAGCTGTTTTTT. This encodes CASSIAPGANTGELFF.

CDR3 amino acids: CASISRRQGEPDTQYF. CDR3 bases: TGTGCCAGCATCTCTAGAAGACAGGGGGAACCAGATACGCAGTATTTT. The chain employs TRBV28 and TRBJ2-3, with TRBD1 matching 9 bases. Germline assignment: CDR1 MDHEN and CDR2 SYDVKM. V shed 7 bases and J 4 bases; nucleotides not matched to a gene: 12. The CDR3 runs to 16 residues.

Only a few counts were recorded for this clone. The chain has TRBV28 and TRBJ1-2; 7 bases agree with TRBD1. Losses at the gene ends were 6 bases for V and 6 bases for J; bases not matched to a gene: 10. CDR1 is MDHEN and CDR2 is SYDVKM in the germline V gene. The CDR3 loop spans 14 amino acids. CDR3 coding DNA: TGTGCCAGCAGCCTAGGGGACAGAGATGATGGCTACACCTTC. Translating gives CASSLGDRDDGYTF.

As DNA, the CDR3 is TGTGCCAGCAGCTTAGAAGGGGTGACAGGGCCGGGAAACACCATATATTTT. It yields the protein CASSLEGVTGPGNTIYF. The rearrangement joins TRBV7-2 to TRBJ1-3, with 7 bases lining up with TRBD1. J lost 4 bases, V lost 1 base, and 10 bases had no gene match. Germline lookup yields CDR1 SGHTA and CDR2 FQGNSA. The CDR3 loop spans 17 amino acids.